The clone carrying this T cell receptor (beta chain) turned up a few times. TCRdb reanalysed the RT-PCR reads using MiXCR and keeps one entry per CDR3 protein. The sample has about 680,000 distinct CDR3 sequences; more than 13% are singletons. The receptor comes from a female donor in good health, serving as a healthy control. Sequenced sample: memory CD4+ T cells from blood.

CDR3 residues: CASSPTGGPYEQYF. CDR3 nucleotide sequence: TGTGCCAGCAGCCCGACAGGGGGCCCCTACGAGCAGTACTTC. The rearrangement joins TRBV13 to TRBJ2-7; 10 bases fit TRBD1. Trimming removed 5 bases from V and 2 bases from J; junction bases left unmatched: 3. This CDR3 has 14 amino acids. Germline loops: CDR1 PRHDT, CDR2 FYEKMQ (reference sequence).